The 14 T cell receptor beta chains reported below all come from one sample, sequenced in a study of Graves' ophthalmopathy and Graves' hyperthyroidism. Amplified material comprised TCR beta CDR3 regions derived from RNA transcripts. An initial RT-PCR round employing HTBI primers preceded a second-round multiplex PCR. One entry per CDR3 protein, called by TCRdb with MiXCR from the multiplex PCR reads. The data show about 480,000 distinct CDR3 sequences, over 13% seen once. The sequenced sample consisted of blood. These receptors were collected from a woman aged 30 to 39 with Graves' ophthalmopathy.

This clonotype was counted many times. The chain employs TRBV28 and TRBJ2-5, with 8 bases fitting TRBD2. Germline CDR1 and CDR2: MDHEN and SYDVKM. This CDR3 has 16 residues. Unmatched junction bases numbered 9, after V lost 4 bases and J lost 2 bases. This CDR3 is CASSSVAGSSQETQYF. The CDR3 DNA reads as TGTGCCAGCAGTTCGGTAGCGGGGAGCAGTCAAGAGACCCAGTACTTC.

The chain joins TRBV30 to TRBJ1-2; the D is unclear. CDR1 is GTSNPN and CDR2 is SVGIG in the germline V gene (reference sequence). Trimming pared 0 bases from V and 8 bases from J, leaving 7 bases between. This CDR3 is built from 11 residues. The CDR3 nucleotides are TGTGCCTGGAGTGTTCCGGAGGGCTACACCTTC. Protein sequence: CAWSVPEGYTF.

This clonotype was counted between two and nine times. This rearrangement joins TRBV3-1 to TRBJ1-1; tentative D call: TRBD1 (5 bases). The CDR3 loop spans 16 amino acids. CDR1 LGHDT and CDR2 YNNKEL come from the germline V gene (reference sequence). The V and J ends lost 4 bases and 0 bases respectively, with 15 bases between them. The CDR3 DNA is TGTGCCAGCAGCCCGGGGGAGGGAAGAATGAACACTGAAGCTTTCTTT. Translation: CASSPGEGRMNTEAFF.

The genes are TRBV4-1 and TRBJ2-6; D possibly corresponds to TRBD1 (6 bases). V lost 4 bases and J 1 base, leaving 17 bases between the germline ends. Germline lookup yields CDR1 MGHRA and CDR2 YSYEKL. The CDR3 is 18 residues long. This CDR3 is CASSPSDSPVSGANVLTF. In DNA, the CDR3 is TGCGCCAGCAGCCCATCGGACAGCCCTGTTTCTGGGGCCAACGTCCTGACTTTC.

This clonotype appeared many times. The chain carries TRBV20-1 and TRBJ1-6; no clear D gene. With 4 bases removed from V and 0 bases from J, the gap between germline ends came to 13 bases. Germline V gene lookup returns CDR1 DFQATT and CDR2 SNEGSKA (reference sequence). The CDR3 sequence is 16 residues long. CDR3: CSAKGLLSSYNSPLHF. CDR3 nucleotide sequence: TGCAGTGCTAAGGGCTTGTTGAGCTCCTATAATTCACCCCTCCACTTT.

This clonotype was counted between two and nine times. The chain has TRBV2 and TRBJ2-4; no firm D call. The CDR3 totals 15 residues. Germline assignment: CDR1 SNHLY and CDR2 FYNNEI. The germline V and J ends were trimmed by 3 bases and 0 bases, with 9 bases remaining between them. The CDR3 sequence: CASSDERLAKNIQYF. As DNA, the CDR3 is TGTGCCAGCAGTGACGAACGCCTAGCCAAAAACATTCAGTACTTC.

This rearrangement joins TRBV27 to TRBJ2-7, with 7 bases aligning to TRBD2. J lost 3 bases, V lost 3 bases, and 5 bases had no gene match. The germline V gene encodes CDR1 MNHEY and CDR2 SMNVEV (reference sequence). The CDR3 extends over 14 amino acids. In DNA, the CDR3 is TGTGCCAGCAGTTTTAGGGCTAGCGGCTACGAGCAGTACTTC. Protein product: CASSFRASGYEQYF.

This clonotype was found many times. The chain couples TRBV28 to TRBJ2-4, with 8 positions matching TRBD1. Trimming removed 6 bases from V and 2 bases from J; junction bases left unmatched: 12. CDR1 MDHEN and CDR2 SYDVKM come from the germline V gene. This CDR3 spans 17 amino acids. The CDR3 spells CASREDRGRFSKNIQYF. CDR3 nucleotide sequence: TGTGCCAGCAGGGAAGACAGGGGACGGTTCTCCAAAAACATTCAGTACTTC.

The table lists this clonotype with many counts. The chain combines TRBV20-1 with TRBJ2-7; tentative D call: TRBD2 (5 bases). The CDR3 has 13 amino acids. Germline CDR1 reads DFQATT; CDR2 reads SNEGSKA (reference sequence). V gave up 1 base and J gave up 2 bases, with 9 bases separating them. The CDR3 here is CSARGTEPYEQYF. CDR3 nucleotides: TGCAGTGCTAGAGGGACTGAACCCTACGAGCAGTACTTC.

There are many counts of this clonotype. The chain employs TRBV7-9 and TRBJ1-1; 9 positions agree with TRBD1. The CDR3 has 15 residues. CDR1 is SEHNR, CDR2 FQNEAQ, per germline (reference sequence). V lost 5 bases to trimming and J lost 4 bases; unmatched junction nucleotides: 8. CDR3 coding DNA: TGTGCCAGCAGCCGACAGACAGGGGGTATCACTGAAGCTTTCTTT. It is translated as CASSRQTGGITEAFF.

In its sample, this clonotype was seen many times. The chain is built from TRBV12-3 or TRBV12-4 and TRBJ1-6; no reliable D call. The CDR3 totals 15 residues. V lost 1 base to trimming and J lost 9 bases, with 13 bases between them. Here the CDR3 reads CASSLGSTGGSPLHF. The CDR3 DNA sequence: TGTGCCAGCAGTTTAGGTTCCACCGGAGGTTCACCCCTCCACTTT.

This clonotype occurred many times. The J gene is TRBJ2-5, the V gene TRBV7-2, with D possibly matching TRBD1 (6 bases). This CDR3 is 13 amino acids long. From germline, CDR1 is SGHTA and CDR2 FQGNSA. Between the trimmed V and J ends, which lost 6 bases and 5 bases, there was a span of 13 bases. CDR3 bases: TGTGCCAGCAGTCCCGGGACACTCGAGACCCAGTACTTC. Translated: CASSPGTLETQYF.

This clonotype was detected ten times or more. The J gene is TRBJ2-2, the V gene TRBV5-1, with 7 nucleotides matching TRBD1. The CDR3 runs to 16 residues. Trimming removed 2 bases from V and 3 bases from J; junction bases left unmatched: 7. Germline V gene data show CDR1 as SGHRS and CDR2 as YFSETQ. The chain's CDR3 is CASSFTTGIDTGELFF. The CDR3, as DNA: TGCGCCAGCAGCTTTACGACAGGGATCGACACCGGGGAGCTGTTTTTT. Supplemented by reference TRBV5-1 and TRBJ2-2, the full variable domain reads KAGVTQTPRYLIKTRGQQVTLSCSPISGHRSVSWYQQTPGQGLQFLFEYFSETQRNKGNFPGRFSGRQFSNSRSEMNVSTLELGDSALYLCASSFTTGIDTGELFFGEGSRLTVL.

The CDR3 sequence: CASSLRLAGEQEQYF. CDR3 sequence (DNA): TGCGCCAGCAGCCTGAGACTAGCGGGAGAACAAGAGCAGTACTTC. The V gene is TRBV4-1, the J gene TRBJ2-7; 12 bases line up with TRBD2. The CDR3 length is 15 residues. Germline V gene lookup returns CDR1 MGHRA and CDR2 YSYEKL. Unmatched junction bases numbered 8, after V lost 4 bases and J lost 7 bases.